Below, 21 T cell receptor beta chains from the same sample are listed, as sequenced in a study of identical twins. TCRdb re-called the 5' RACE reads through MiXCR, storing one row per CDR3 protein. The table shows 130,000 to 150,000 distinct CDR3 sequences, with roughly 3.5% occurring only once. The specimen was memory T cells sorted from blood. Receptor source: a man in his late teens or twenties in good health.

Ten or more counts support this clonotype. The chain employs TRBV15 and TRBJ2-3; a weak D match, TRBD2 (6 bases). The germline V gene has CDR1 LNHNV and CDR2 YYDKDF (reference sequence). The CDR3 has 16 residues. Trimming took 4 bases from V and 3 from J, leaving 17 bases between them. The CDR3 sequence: CATSNAGFGSTDTQYF. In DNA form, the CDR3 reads TGTGCCACCAGCAACGCGGGATTTGGTAGTACAGATACGCAGTATTTT.

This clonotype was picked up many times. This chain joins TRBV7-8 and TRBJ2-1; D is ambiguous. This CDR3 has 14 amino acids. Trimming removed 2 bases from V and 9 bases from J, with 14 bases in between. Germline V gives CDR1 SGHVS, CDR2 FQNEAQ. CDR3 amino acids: CASSLSSIDPEQFF. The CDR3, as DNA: TGTGCCAGCAGCTTATCGTCGATAGACCCTGAGCAGTTCTTC.

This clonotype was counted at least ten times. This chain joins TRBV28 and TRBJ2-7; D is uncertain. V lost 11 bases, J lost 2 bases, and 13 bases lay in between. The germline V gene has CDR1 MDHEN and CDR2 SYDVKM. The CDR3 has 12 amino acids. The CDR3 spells CASLLVPYEQYV. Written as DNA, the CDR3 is TGTGCCTCCCTTCTAGTACCCTACGAGCAGTACGTC.

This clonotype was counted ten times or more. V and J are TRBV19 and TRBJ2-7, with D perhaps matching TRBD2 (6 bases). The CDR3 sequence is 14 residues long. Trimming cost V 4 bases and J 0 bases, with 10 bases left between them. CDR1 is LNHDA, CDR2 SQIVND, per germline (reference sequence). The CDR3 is CASSTKTSSYEQYV. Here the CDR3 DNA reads TGTGCCAGTAGTACAAAGACTAGCTCCTACGAGCAGTACGTC.

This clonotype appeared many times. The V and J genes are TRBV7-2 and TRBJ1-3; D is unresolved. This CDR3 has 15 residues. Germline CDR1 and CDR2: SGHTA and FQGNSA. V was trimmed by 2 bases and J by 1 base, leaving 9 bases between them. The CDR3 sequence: CASSLFVGSGNTIYF. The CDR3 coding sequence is TGTGCCAGCAGCTTATTTGTGGGTTCTGGAAACACCATATATTTT.

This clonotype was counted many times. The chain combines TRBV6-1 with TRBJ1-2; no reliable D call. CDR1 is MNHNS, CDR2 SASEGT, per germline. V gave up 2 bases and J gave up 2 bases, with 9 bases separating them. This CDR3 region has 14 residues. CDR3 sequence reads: CASSEMGPNYGYTF. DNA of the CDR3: TGTGCCAGCAGTGAAATGGGTCCAAACTATGGCTACACCTTC.

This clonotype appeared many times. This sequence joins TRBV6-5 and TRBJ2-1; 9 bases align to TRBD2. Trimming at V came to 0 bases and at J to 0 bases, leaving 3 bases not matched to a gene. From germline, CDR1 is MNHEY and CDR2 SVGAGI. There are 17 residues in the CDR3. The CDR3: CASSYSSSGSSYNEQFF. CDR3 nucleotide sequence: TGTGCCAGCAGTTACTCAAGTAGCGGGAGCTCCTACAATGAGCAGTTCTTC.

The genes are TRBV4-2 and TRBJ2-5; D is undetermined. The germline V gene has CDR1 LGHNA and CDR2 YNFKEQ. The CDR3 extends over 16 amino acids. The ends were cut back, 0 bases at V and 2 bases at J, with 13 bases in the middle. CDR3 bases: TGTGCCAGCAGCCAAGAATCGAGTAGTAGGCAAGAGACCCAGTACTTC. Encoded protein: CASSQESSSRQETQYF.

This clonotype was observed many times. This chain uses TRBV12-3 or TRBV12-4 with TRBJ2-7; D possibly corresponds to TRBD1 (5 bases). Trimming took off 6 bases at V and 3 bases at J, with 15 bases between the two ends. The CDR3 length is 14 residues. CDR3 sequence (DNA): TGTGCCAGCAGCAGGGCTAGGTTGAACTACGAGCAGTACTTC. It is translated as CASSRARLNYEQYF.

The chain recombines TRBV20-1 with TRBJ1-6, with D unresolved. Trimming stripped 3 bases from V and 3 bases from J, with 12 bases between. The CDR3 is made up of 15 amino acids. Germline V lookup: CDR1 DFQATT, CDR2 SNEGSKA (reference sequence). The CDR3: CSARNDLYYNSPLHF. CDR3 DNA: TGCAGTGCTAGGAACGACCTTTACTATAATTCACCCCTCCACTTT.

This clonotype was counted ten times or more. CDR3 in DNA: TGTGCCAGCAGTGAGATAGGACAGGGTGTTGCGGAGGAGCAGTACGTC. It translates to CASSEIGQGVAEEQYV. The rearrangement links TRBV6-1 to TRBJ2-7; 8 bases line up with TRBD1. Germline V gene lookup returns CDR1 MNHNS and CDR2 SASEGT. The CDR3 contains 16 residues. The ends lost 3 bases at V and 7 bases at J; junction bases unmatched: 14.

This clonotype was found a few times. CDR3 region: CAISDVQGANYEQYF. In DNA form, the CDR3 reads TGTGCCATCAGTGATGTGCAGGGGGCAAACTACGAGCAGTACTTC. The chain combines TRBV10-3 with TRBJ2-7; 8 bases match TRBD1. Germline values: CDR1 ENHRY, CDR2 SYGVKD. Losses at the gene ends were 3 bases for V and 3 bases for J; bases not matched to a gene: 7. This CDR3 has 15 residues.

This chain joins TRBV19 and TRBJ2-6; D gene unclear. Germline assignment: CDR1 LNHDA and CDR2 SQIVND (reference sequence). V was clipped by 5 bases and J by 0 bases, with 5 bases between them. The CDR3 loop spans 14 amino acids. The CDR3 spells CASSETSGANVLTF. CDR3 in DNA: TGTGCCAGTAGTGAGACCTCTGGGGCCAACGTCCTGACTTTC.

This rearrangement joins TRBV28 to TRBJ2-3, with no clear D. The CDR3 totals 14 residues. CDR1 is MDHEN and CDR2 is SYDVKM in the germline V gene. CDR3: CAVTGSLNTDTQYF. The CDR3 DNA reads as TGTGCAGTCACCGGGTCCCTCAACACAGATACGCAGTATTTT.

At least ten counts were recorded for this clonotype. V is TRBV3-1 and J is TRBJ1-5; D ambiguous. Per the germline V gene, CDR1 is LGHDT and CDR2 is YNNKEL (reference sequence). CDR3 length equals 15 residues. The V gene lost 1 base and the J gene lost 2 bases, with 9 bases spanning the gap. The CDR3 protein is CASSQGAPGNQPQHF. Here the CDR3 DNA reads TGTGCCAGCAGCCAAGGTGCACCGGGCAATCAGCCCCAGCATTTT.

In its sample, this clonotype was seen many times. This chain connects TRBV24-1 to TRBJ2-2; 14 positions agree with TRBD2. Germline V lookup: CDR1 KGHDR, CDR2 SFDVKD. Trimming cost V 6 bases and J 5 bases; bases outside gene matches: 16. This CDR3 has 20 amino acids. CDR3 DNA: TGTGCCACCAGTCCATTGGTGACTAGCGGGAGGGCCCAGGTGACCGGGGAGCTGTTTTTT. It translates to CATSPLVTSGRAQVTGELFF.

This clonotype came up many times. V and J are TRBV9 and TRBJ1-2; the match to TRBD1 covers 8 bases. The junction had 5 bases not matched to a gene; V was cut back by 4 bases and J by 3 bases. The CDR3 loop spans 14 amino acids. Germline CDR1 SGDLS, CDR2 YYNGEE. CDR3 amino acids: CASSPTTGDYGYTF. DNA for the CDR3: TGTGCCAGCAGCCCAACGACAGGGGACTATGGCTACACCTTC. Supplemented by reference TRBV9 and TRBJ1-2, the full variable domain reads DSGVTQTPKHLITATGQRVTLRCSPRSGDLSVYWYQQSLDQGLQFLIQYYNGEERAKGNILERFSAQQFPDLHSELNLSSLELGDSALYFCASSPTTGDYGYTFGSGTRLTVV.

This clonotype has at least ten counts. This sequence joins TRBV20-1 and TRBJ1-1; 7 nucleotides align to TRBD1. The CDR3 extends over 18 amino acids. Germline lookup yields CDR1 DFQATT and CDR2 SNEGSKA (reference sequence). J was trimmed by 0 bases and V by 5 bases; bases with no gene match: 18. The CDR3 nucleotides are TGCAGTGCTGCGGGACAGCCTTCGACCGGGCTCATGAACACTGAAGCTTTCTTT. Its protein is CSAAGQPSTGLMNTEAFF.

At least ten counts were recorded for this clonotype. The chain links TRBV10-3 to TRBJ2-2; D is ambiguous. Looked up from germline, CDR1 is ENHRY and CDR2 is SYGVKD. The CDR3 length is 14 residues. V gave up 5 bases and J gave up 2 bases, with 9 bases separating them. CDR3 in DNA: TGTGCCATCAGTCGCTTAGTAAACACCGGGGAGCTGTTTTTT. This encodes CAISRLVNTGELFF.

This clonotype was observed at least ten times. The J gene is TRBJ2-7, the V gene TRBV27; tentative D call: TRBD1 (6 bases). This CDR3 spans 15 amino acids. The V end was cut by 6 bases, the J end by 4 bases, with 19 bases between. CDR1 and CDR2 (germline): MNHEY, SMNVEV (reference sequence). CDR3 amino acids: CASRRSTGGGYEQYV. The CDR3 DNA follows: TGTGCCAGCAGACGATCCACTGGGGGCGGGTACGAGCAGTACGTC.

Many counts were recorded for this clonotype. The CDR3 is CASSKTTNTEAFF. CDR3 bases: TGTGCCAGCAGCAAGACAACTAACACTGAAGCTTTCTTT. This chain connects TRBV12-3 or TRBV12-4 to TRBJ1-1; D is ambiguous. V was cut by 6 bases and J by 2 bases, with 10 bases left in between. The CDR3 is 13 residues long.